The T cell receptor beta chain under discussion was sequenced for a study of shared clonotypes between healthy human individuals. The CDR3 spans 14 residues. Germline CDR1 SGHTA, CDR2 FQGTGA. V was pared by 5 bases and J by 4 bases, with 15 bases between. Profiling relied on immunoSEQ multiplex PCR, and the TCRdb table lists in-frame clones only, not all of them. The sample lists about 770,000 clones, 55% to 80% occurring once. The sample taken for sequencing was memory CD4+ T cells sorted from blood. This sample's subset: CD45RA-negative fraction. The chain combines TRBV7-3 with TRBJ2-7, with a possible D match to TRBD1 (5 bases). The receptor comes from a woman aged 25-40 years in good health. The CDR3 DNA reads as TGTGCCAGCAGCCCCTCCGGACAACCATACGAGCAGTACTTC. Its translation: CASSPSGQPYEQYF.